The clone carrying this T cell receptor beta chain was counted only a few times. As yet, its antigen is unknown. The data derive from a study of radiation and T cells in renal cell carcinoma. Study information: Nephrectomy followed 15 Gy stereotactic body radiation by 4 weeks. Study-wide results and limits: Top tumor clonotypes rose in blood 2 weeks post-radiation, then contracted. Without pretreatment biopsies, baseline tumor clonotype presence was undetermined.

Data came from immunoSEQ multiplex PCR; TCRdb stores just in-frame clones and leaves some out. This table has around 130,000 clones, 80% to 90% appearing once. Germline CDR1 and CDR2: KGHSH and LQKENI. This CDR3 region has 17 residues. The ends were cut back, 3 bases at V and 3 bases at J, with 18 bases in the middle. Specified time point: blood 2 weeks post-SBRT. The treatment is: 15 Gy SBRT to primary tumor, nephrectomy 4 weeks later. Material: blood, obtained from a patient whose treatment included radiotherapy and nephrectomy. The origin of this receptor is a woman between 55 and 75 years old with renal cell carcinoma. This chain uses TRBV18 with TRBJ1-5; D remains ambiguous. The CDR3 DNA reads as TGTGCCAGCTCACCGGTTAGTAAAGGGTCCAACAATCAGCCCCAGCATTTT. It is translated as CASSPVSKGSNNQPQHF.